This T cell receptor (beta chain) appears in the sequencing data of a study of T cell repertoires in cytomegalovirus infection. Overall study context: Recently described HLA-C-restricted plus well-studied HLA-B-restricted CMV epitopes were used. Evidence of both CMV infection and a matching HLA type came from public TCR beta signatures. Study-level results: Dominating the ex vivo response were TCR beta clonotypes that were CMV-specific and HLA-C-restricted. Cumulative frequency (of public TCR beta family members) identified carriers of CMV plus the relevant HLA.

This CDR3 region has 14 residues. Trimming took 7 bases from V and 2 from J, leaving 14 bases between them. CDR1 is SNHLY, CDR2 FYNNEI, per germline. TCRdb used MiXCR to reprocess the reads, holding one entry per CDR3 protein. The data hold some 480,000 distinct CDR3 sequences, with 30% to 40% observed a single time. This clonotype showed up just a few times. The antigen is not known. The chain combines TRBV2 with TRBJ1-1, with D perhaps TRBD1 (6 bases). This TCR came from a human donor in good health (CMV status not recorded). Some clones in this sample may be carry-over from other donors' samples. Sample: cultured PBMCs, taken from culture after CMV antigen stimulation. The CDR3 loop reads CASTVRQENTEAFF. CDR3 sequence (DNA): TGTGCCAGCACCGTACGACAGGAAAACACTGAAGCTTTCTTT.